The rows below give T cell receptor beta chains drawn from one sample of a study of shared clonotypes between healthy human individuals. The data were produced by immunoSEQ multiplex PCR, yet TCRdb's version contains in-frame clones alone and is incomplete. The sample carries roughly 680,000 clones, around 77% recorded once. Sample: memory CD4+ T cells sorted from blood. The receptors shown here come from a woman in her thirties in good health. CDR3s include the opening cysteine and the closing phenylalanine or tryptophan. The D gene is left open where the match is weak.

CDR3: CSVLGTGDEQYF; DNA: TGCAGCGTTCTCGGGACAGGGGACGAGCAGTACTTC; D: TRBD1; V: TRBV29-1; length: 12; J: TRBJ2-7
CDR3: CATSRVLSGANVLTF; DNA: TGTGCCACCAGCAGAGTTCTCTCTGGGGCCAACGTCCTGACTTTC; D: -; V: TRBV15; length: 15; J: TRBJ2-6
CDR3: CASNVGGGIGELFF; DNA: TGTGCCAGCAACGTCGGAGGGGGCATCGGGGAGCTGTTTTTT; D: -; V: TRBV28; length: 14; J: TRBJ2-2
CDR3: CASSSGLGMFF; DNA: TGTGCCAGCAGTTCCGGTCTCGGGATGTTTTTT; D: -; V: TRBV28; length: 11; J: TRBJ2-2
CDR3: CASSVGWGDSMGEQFF; DNA: TGTGCCAGCAGCGTAGGGTGGGGGGATTCAATGGGTGAGCAGTTCTTC; D: -; V: TRBV9; length: 16; J: TRBJ2-1
CDR3: CASSGNRGSQETQYF; DNA: TGTGCCAGCAGCGGGAACAGGGGGAGTCAAGAGACCCAGTACTTC; D: TRBD1; V: TRBV9; length: 15; J: TRBJ2-5
CDR3: CASSYKGGLNIQYF; DNA: TGTGCCAGCAGCTACAAGGGTGGCTTGAACATTCAGTACTTC; D: -; V: TRBV7-2; length: 14; J: TRBJ2-4
CDR3: CASSAAGGGNIQYF; DNA: TGTGCCAGCAGTGCCGCCGGAGGGGGAAACATTCAGTACTTC; D: -; V: TRBV6-5; length: 14; J: TRBJ2-4
CDR3: CASSQAIYNEQFF; DNA: TGCGCCAGCAGCCAAGCCATTTACAATGAGCAGTTCTTC; D: -; V: TRBV4-1; length: 13; J: TRBJ2-1
CDR3: CASRFAGGHTEAFF; DNA: TGTGCCAGCCGTTTCGCAGGGGGACACACTGAAGCTTTCTTT; D: TRBD1; V: TRBV6-5; length: 14; J: TRBJ1-1
CDR3: CASSINRGSAQNIQYF; DNA: TGTGCCAGTAGTATTAATCGTGGTTCCGCCCAAAACATTCAGTACTTC; D: -; V: TRBV19; length: 16; J: TRBJ2-4
CDR3: CASSDARGYYGYTF; DNA: TGTGCCAGCAGTGACGCGCGAGGGTACTATGGCTACACCTTC; D: -; V: TRBV28; length: 14; J: TRBJ1-2